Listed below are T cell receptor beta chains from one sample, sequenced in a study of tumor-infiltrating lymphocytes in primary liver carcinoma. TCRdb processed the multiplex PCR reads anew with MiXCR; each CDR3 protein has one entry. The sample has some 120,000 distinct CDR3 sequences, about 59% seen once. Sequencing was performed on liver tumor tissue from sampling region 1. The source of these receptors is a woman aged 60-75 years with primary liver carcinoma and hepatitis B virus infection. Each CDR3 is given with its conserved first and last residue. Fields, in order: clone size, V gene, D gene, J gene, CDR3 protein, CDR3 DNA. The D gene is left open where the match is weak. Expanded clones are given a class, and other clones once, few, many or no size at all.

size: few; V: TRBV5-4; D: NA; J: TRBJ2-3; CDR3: CASRRSGTHTDTQYF; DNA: TGTGCCAGCAGGAGAAGTGGTACTCACACAGATACGCAGTATTTT
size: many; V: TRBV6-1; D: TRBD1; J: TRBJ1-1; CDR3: CASSLTGTGGTEAFF; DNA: TGTGCCAGCAGTCTTACCGGGACAGGGGGCACTGAAGCTTTCTTT
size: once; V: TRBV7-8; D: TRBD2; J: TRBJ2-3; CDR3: CASRHVLAGMTQYF; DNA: TGTGCCAGCAGGCATGTACTAGCGGGTATGACGCAGTATTTT
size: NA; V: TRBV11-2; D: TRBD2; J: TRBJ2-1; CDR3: CASSWTSRAERFF; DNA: TGTGCTAGCAGCTGGACTAGCCGGGCAGAGCGGTTCTTC
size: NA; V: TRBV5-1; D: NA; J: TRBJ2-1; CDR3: CARSPRDPCHNEQFF; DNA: TGCGCCAGGAGCCCTCGGGACCCGTGCCACAATGAGCAGTTCTTC
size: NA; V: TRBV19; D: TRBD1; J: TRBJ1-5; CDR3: CASTTRGGSQPQHF; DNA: TGTGCCAGTACTACTCGAGGGGGCTCTCAGCCCCAGCATTTT
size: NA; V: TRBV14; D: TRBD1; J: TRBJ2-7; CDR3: CASRPGQNPYEQHF; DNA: TGTGCCAGCCGACCGGGACAGAACCCCTACGAGCAGCACTTC
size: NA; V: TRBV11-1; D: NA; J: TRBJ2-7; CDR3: CASSLDVDTRYEQYF; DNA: TGTGCCAGCAGCTTAGACGTGGACACCCGCTACGAGCAGTACTTC
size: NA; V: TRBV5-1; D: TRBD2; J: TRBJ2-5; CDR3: CASSLEGTSGSGQETQYF; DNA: TGCGCCAGCAGCTTGGAGGGGACTAGCGGGAGCGGGCAAGAGACCCAGTACTTC
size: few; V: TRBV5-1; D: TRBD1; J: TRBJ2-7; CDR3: CASSLEGQFYEQYF; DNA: TGCGCCAGCAGCTTGGAGGGACAGTTCTACGAGCAGTACTTC
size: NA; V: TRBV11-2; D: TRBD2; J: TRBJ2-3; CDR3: CTSIARTSGRGGTDMQYF; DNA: TGTACCAGCATCGCAAGGACTAGCGGGAGGGGAGGAACAGATATGCAGTATTTT
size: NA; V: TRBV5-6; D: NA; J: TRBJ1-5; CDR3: CARIDRISNSNQPQHF; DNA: TGTGCCAGAATAGACAGAATATCTAATAGCAATCAGCCCCAGCATTTT
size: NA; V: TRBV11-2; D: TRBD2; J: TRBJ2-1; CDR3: CASSLGQVAGGPNEQSF; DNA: TGTGCCAGCAGCTTAGGTCAGGTAGCGGGAGGCCCGAATGAGCAGTCCTTT
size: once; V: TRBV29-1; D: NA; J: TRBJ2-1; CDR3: CSVGRSSGTYNEKFF; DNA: TGCAGCGTTGGGAGGTCTAGTGGAACGTACAATGAGAAGTTCTTC
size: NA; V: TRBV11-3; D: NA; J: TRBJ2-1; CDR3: CASSLVAQDRKEQFF; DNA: TGTGCCAGCAGCTTAGTGGCCCAGGATCGCAAGGAGCAGTTCTTC
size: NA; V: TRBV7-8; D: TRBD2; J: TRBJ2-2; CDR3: CASSSGGGRPTGELFF; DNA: TGTGCCAGCAGCTCAGGTGGCGGGAGACCCACCGGGGAGCTGTTTTTT
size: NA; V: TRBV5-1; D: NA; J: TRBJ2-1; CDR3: CASSLKSDSTYNEQFF; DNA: TGCGCCAGCAGCTTGAAGTCGGACAGTACCTACAATGAGCAGTTCTTC
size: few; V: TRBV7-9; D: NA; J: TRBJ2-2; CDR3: CTSSLGNTGELFF; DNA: TGTACCAGCAGCTTAGGGAACACCGGGGAGCTGTTTTTT
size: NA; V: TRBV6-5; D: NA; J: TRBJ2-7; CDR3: CASSIPGNSHYEQYF; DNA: TGTGCCAGCAGTATCCCCGGGAACAGCCACTACGAGCAGTACTTC
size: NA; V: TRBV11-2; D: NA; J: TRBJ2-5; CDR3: CTSSLAETQYF; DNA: TGTACCAGTAGCTTAGCAGAGACCCAGTACTTC
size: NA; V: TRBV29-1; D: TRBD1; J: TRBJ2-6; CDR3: CSVGQSSGASVLTF; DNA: TGCAGTGTGGGACAGAGCTCTGGGGCCAGCGTCCTGACTTTC
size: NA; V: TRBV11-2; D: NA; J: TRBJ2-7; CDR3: CASRLHGPEQYF; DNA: TGTGCCAGCAGGTTACACGGGCCGGAGCAGTACTTC
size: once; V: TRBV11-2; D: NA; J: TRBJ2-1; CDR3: CASSLLSIGSFNEQFF; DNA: TGTGCCAGCAGCTTATTGTCTATCGGGAGTTTCAATGAGCAGTTCTTC
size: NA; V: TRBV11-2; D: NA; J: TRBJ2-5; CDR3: CASSFGRTRREETQYF; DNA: TGTGCCAGCAGCTTCGGTCGAACCAGGCGGGAAGAGACCCAGTACTTC
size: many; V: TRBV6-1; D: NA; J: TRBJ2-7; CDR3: CATQQGFYEQYF; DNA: TGTGCTACACAACAGGGCTTCTACGAGCAGTACTTC
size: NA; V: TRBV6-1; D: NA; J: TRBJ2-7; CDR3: CANRATGMSYEQYF; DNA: TGTGCCAACAGGGCTACCGGGATGAGCTACGAGCAGTACTTC
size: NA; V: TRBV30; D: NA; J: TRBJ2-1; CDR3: CVWSVNMRAGEQFF; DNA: TGTGTCTGGAGTGTAAATATGAGGGCTGGTGAGCAGTTCTTC
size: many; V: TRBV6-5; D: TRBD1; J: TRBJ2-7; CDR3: CASIPTGGYEQYF; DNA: TGTGCCAGCATTCCGACAGGGGGCTACGAGCAGTACTTC
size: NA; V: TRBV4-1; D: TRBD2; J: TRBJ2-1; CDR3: CASSLSGRAYEQFF; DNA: TGCGCCAGCAGCTTGAGCGGGAGGGCCTATGAGCAGTTCTTC
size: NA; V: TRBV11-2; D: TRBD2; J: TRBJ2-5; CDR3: CVSRPGLGETQYF; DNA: TGTGTCAGCAGGCCAGGACTAGGAGAGACCCAGTACTTC
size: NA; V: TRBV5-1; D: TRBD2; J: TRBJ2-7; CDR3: CASSLEGLAGEQYF; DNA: TGCGCCAGCAGCTTGGAGGGACTAGCGGGGGAGCAGTACTTC
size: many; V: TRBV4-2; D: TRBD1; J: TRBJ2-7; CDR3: CASSHEQGETYEQYF; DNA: TGTGCCAGCAGCCACGAACAGGGGGAGACTTACGAGCAGTACTTC
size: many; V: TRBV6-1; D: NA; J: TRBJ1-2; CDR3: CASSRSDSNYGYTF; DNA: TGTGCCAGCAGTCGCTCGGACAGTAACTATGGCTACACCTTC
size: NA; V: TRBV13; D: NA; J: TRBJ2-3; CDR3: CTSSLDTDTQYF; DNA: TGTACCAGCAGCCTCGACACAGATACGCAGTATTTT
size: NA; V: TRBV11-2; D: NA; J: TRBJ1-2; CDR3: CASSLGQSGYAF; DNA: TGTGCCAGCAGCCTCGGCCAATCCGGCTACGCCTTC
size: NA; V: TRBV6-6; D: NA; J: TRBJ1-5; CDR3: CASNFYRENQPQHF; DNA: TGTGCCAGCAATTTTTATAGGGAGAATCAGCCCCAGCATTTT
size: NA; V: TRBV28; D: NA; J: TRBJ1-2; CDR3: CASSFSPGSQGRYGYTF; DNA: TGTGCCAGCAGTTTCTCCCCCGGTTCCCAGGGTCGGTATGGCTACACCTTC
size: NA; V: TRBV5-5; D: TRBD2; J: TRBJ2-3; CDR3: CASSLGTSTNTQYF; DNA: TGTGCCAGCAGCTTGGGGACTAGCACAAATACGCAGTATTTT
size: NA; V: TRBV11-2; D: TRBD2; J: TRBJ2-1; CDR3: CASSSRTSGRRESSYNEQFF; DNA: TGTGCCAGCAGCTCACGGACTAGCGGGAGGCGGGAGAGCTCCTATAATGAGCAGTTCTTC
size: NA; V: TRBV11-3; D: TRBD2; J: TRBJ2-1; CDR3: CASNQTSESNDEQFF; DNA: TGTGCCAGCAACCAGACTAGCGAGAGTAACGATGAGCAGTTCTTC
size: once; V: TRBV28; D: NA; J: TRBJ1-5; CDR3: CASTSAGWQPQHF; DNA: TGTGCCAGCACCTCCGCCGGCTGGCAGCCCCAGCATTTT
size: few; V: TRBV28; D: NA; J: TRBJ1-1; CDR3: CASGRLNTEAFF; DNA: TGTGCCAGCGGACGGCTGAACACTGAAGCTTTCTTT
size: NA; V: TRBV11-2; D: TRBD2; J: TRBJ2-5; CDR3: CASIPGLGLAGRKTQYF; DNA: TGTGCCAGCATCCCGGGATTGGGACTAGCGGGACGAAAGACCCAGTACTTC
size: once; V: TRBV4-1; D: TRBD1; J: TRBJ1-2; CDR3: CVSSLQGGISNYGYSF; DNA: TGCGTCAGTAGCCTACAGGGGGGAATATCTAACTATGGCTACTCCTTC
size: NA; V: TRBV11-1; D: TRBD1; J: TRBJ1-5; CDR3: CANSSGQGNQHQHF; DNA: TGTGCCAACAGCTCGGGACAGGGAAACCAGCACCAGCATTTT